Shown below are 28 T cell receptor beta chains from a single sample sequenced in a study of blood T cells in healthy people across ages. Through a sample-barcoded 5' primer and a J-beta primer mix, a second PCR was run for about 7 to 12 cycles. Via MiXCR, TCRdb re-called the 5' RACE reads, giving one row per CDR3 protein. The data contain 1.2 million to 1.5 million distinct CDR3 sequences, about 43% of them seen just once; the ten biggest clones take up 7.9%. Input material: blood. The receptor set was obtained from a woman in her late teens or twenties in good health.

The V call is TRBV6-1, the J call TRBJ1-2; D is unclear. V lost 0 bases and J lost 6, with 14 bases in between. The germline V gene encodes CDR1 MNHNS and CDR2 SASEGT. The CDR3 totals 15 residues. CDR3 sequence (DNA): TGTGCCAGCAGTGAAGCGCCGGGAGCCCCGGATGGCTACACCTTC. This sequence encodes CASSEAPGAPDGYTF.

The gene calls are TRBV6-2 or TRBV6-3 and TRBJ1-5, with 7 nucleotides matching TRBD1. The germline V gene encodes CDR1 MNHEY and CDR2 SVGEGT. This CDR3 comprises 12 residues. V lost 5 bases and J lost 10; bases outside the gene matches: 5. This chain's CDR3 is CASSPRTGPQHF. CDR3 bases: TGTGCCAGCAGTCCGCGGACAGGACCCCAGCATTTT.

The chain links TRBV5-1 to TRBJ1-1; D uncertain. This CDR3 contains 17 residues. Deletions cut 3 bases from V and 0 bases from J, with 18 bases between. The germline V gene has CDR1 SGHRS and CDR2 YFSETQ. CDR3 sequence: CASSSLPRGGLNTEAFF. The CDR3 bases are TGCGCCAGCAGCTCCTTGCCTCGAGGCGGCCTGAACACTGAAGCTTTCTTT.

This clonotype was detected ten times or more. The chain employs TRBV6-1 and TRBJ2-7; D gene uncertain. The germline V gene encodes CDR1 MNHNS and CDR2 SASEGT. CDR3 length: 10 amino acids. V lost 3 bases, J lost 7 bases, and 4 bases lay in between. CDR3 nucleotides: TGTGCCAGCAGTGACCGAGAGCAGTACTTC. Amino acids: CASSDREQYF.

The V and J genes are TRBV6-2 or TRBV6-3 and TRBJ2-2; D could derive from TRBD1 or TRBD2 (5 bases each). Germline assignment: CDR1 MNHEY and CDR2 SVGEGT. The CDR3 runs 14 residues. Trimming cost V 7 bases and J 5 bases, with 14 bases left between them. The CDR3 reads CASTDGARTGELFF. Here the CDR3 DNA reads TGTGCCAGCACCGACGGGGCGCGGACCGGGGAGCTGTTTTTT.

This clonotype came up once. The rearrangement links TRBV4-1 to TRBJ1-6; 10 nucleotides align to TRBD1. J lost 9 bases, V lost 5 bases, and 10 bases had no gene match. Germline V gives CDR1 MGHRA, CDR2 YSYEKL. This CDR3 region has 16 residues. The CDR3: CASSARGQGVSSPLHF. Written as DNA, the CDR3 is TGCGCCAGCAGCGCTCGCGGACAGGGGGTGAGTTCACCCCTCCACTTT.

The rearrangement joins TRBV28 to TRBJ2-1; 9 nucleotides agree with TRBD2. J gave up 5 bases and V 6 bases, and 8 bases lay outside the gene matches. Per germline, CDR1 MDHEN and CDR2 SYDVKM. This CDR3 is 15 amino acids long. CDR3 loop: CASRPAGGTNNEQFF. DNA for the CDR3: TGTGCCAGCAGGCCAGCGGGGGGAACTAACAATGAGCAGTTCTTC.

There are a few counts of this clonotype. The chain is built from TRBV29-1 and TRBJ2-7; TRBD2 matches at 9 bases. The CDR3 has 13 residues. Per the germline V gene, CDR1 is SQVTM and CDR2 is ANQGSEA. The junction had 7 bases not matched to a gene; V was cut back by 6 bases and J by 4 bases. For the CDR3, the DNA is TGCAGCGTGAGGGCTAGCGGGGCTTACGAGCAGTACTTC. This sequence encodes CSVRASGAYEQYF.

The gene calls are TRBV20-1 and TRBJ2-3, with D perhaps TRBD1 (5 bases). The CDR3 sequence is 13 residues long. V lost 5 bases to trimming and J lost 2 bases, with 11 bases between them. Germline V gene sequence: CDR1 DFQATT, CDR2 SNEGSKA (reference sequence). The CDR3 DNA sequence: TGCAGTGCTCGACAGTCGACCACAGATACGCAGTATTTT. Protein sequence: CSARQSTTDTQYF.

This clonotype was detected only a few times. This chain links TRBV3-1 with TRBJ1-5, with D unresolved. The germline V gene has CDR1 LGHDT and CDR2 YNNKEL (reference sequence). The ends were cut back, 2 bases at V and 6 bases at J, with 11 bases in the middle. The CDR3 consists of 14 residues. CDR3 loop: CASSQSGIGQPQHF. CDR3 sequence (DNA): TGTGCCAGCAGCCAATCTGGGATTGGTCAGCCCCAGCATTTT.

This chain uses TRBV5-5 with TRBJ2-1; 7 bases fit TRBD2. CDR1 is SGHKS, CDR2 YYEKEE, per germline (reference sequence). The CDR3 spans 15 residues. With V trimmed by 5 bases and J by 5 bases, 10 bases remained unmatched. The CDR3: CASSLSGVGDNEQFF. The CDR3 bases are TGTGCCAGCAGTTTAAGCGGGGTTGGAGACAATGAGCAGTTCTTC.

This sequence joins TRBV5-1 and TRBJ1-2; maybe TRBD1 (5 bases). Germline-derived CDR1 and CDR2 are SGHRS and YFSETQ. V lost 4 bases to trimming and J lost 8 bases, with 15 bases between them. The CDR3 consists of 13 residues. The DNA of the CDR3 is TGCGCCAGCAGCGAAGACGGGACGTGGGGCTACACCTTC. Amino acids: CASSEDGTWGYTF.

This clonotype was recorded at least ten times. The CDR3 DNA follows: TGTGCCAGCAGCTCCGGGGTAACCTACGAGCAGTACTTC. It yields the protein CASSSGVTYEQYF. V usage is TRBV7-3 and J usage is TRBJ2-7; D might be TRBD2 (5 bases). This CDR3 has 13 residues. Germline V gives CDR1 SGHTA, CDR2 FQGTGA. Trimming pared 4 bases from V and 2 bases from J, leaving 9 bases between.

The rearrangement links TRBV14 to TRBJ1-5, with D unresolved. CDR3 size: 13 residues. V gave up 2 bases and J gave up 7 bases, with 9 bases separating them. Germline values: CDR1 SGHDN, CDR2 FVKESK. CDR3 nucleotides: TGTGCCAGCAGCCAATACCCTAGGCAGCCCCAGCATTTT. It encodes CASSQYPRQPQHF.

This chain connects TRBV11-2 to TRBJ2-3; a weak D match, TRBD1 (8 bases). Germline V gene sequence: CDR1 SGHAT, CDR2 FQNNGV. Trimming cost V 5 bases and J 1 base, with 16 bases left between them. The CDR3 is 16 amino acids. CDR3 protein: CASSQGAGAGTDTQYF. The CDR3 DNA reads as TGTGCCAGCAGCCAGGGGGCGGGGGCCGGCACAGATACGCAGTATTTT.

DNA for the CDR3: TGTGCCAGCAGATATGACTTCTATGAGCAGTTCTTC. It codes for CASRYDFYEQFF. The chain has TRBV12-3 or TRBV12-4 and TRBJ2-1, with D unclear. Trimming shortened V by 6 bases and J by 8 bases, and 11 bases separated the two germline ends. The CDR3 is made up of 12 amino acids.

This clonotype was counted only a few times. The V call is TRBV5-1, the J call TRBJ2-1, with D unclear. Germline assignment: CDR1 SGHRS and CDR2 YFSETQ. Trimming shortened V by 0 bases and J by 3 bases, and 10 bases separated the two germline ends. CDR3 length: 15 residues. Here the CDR3 reads CASSLVGPFYNEQFF. The CDR3 DNA is TGCGCCAGCAGCTTGGTGGGCCCCTTCTACAATGAGCAGTTCTTC.

J is TRBJ2-5 and V is TRBV5-1; 10 bases agree with TRBD1. J was trimmed by 3 bases and V by 4 bases; bases with no gene match: 3. The CDR3 runs to 14 residues. Germline V gene data show CDR1 as SGHRS and CDR2 as YFSETQ. CDR3 amino acids: CASSPDRGEETQYF. DNA for the CDR3: TGCGCCAGCAGCCCGGACAGGGGGGAAGAGACCCAGTACTTC.

The V and J genes are TRBV20-1 and TRBJ1-1, with TRBD1 identical over 10 bases. After removal of 5 bases from V and 1 base from J, the junction contained 10 bases not matched to a gene. CDR3 length equals 16 residues. The V gene's germline CDR1 is DFQATT and CDR2 SNEGSKA (reference sequence). CDR3 nucleotides: TGCAGTGCTCGACAGGGGGCAGGGGTAGGGAACACTGAAGCTTTCTTT. This gives the protein CSARQGAGVGNTEAFF.

CDR3 in amino acids: CAISEAGGEYSEQYF. DNA for the CDR3: TGTGCCATCAGTGAGGCAGGGGGCGAATATTCCGAGCAGTACTTC. V and J are TRBV10-3 and TRBJ2-7; 8 bases map to TRBD1. V shed 2 bases, J shed 6 bases, and the junction held 9 bases outside the gene matches. CDR1 and CDR2 from the germline V gene are ENHRY and SYGVKD. The CDR3 is 15 amino acids.

This clonotype was counted only a few times. The chain uses TRBV6-1 and TRBJ2-7; 11 nucleotides match TRBD2. Germline trimming cut 0 bases from V and 2 bases from J; bases unmatched to any gene: 6. The CDR3 has 17 residues. Germline CDR1 MNHNS, CDR2 SASEGT. For the CDR3, the DNA is TGTGCCAGCAGTGAAGCGAGGGGACTAGCGGCTACCTACGAGCAGTACTTC. Translation: CASSEARGLAATYEQYF.

The gene calls are TRBV20-1 and TRBJ1-5; D may be TRBD1 (6 bases). This CDR3 has 14 residues. Germline CDR1 reads DFQATT; CDR2 reads SNEGSKA (reference sequence). With 1 base removed from V and 1 base from J, the gap between germline ends came to 8 bases. CDR3 residues: CSARGTESNQPQHF. CDR3 sequence (DNA): TGCAGTGCTAGAGGGACAGAAAGCAATCAGCCCCAGCATTTT.

V usage is TRBV24-1 and J usage is TRBJ2-4; perhaps TRBD2 as D (6 bases). CDR3 length: 17 residues. V lost 0 bases to trimming and J lost 0 bases, with 11 bases between them. Germline lookup yields CDR1 KGHDR and CDR2 SFDVKD. CDR3 DNA sequence: TGTGCCACCAGTGATTTGCAGGGACTTAGAGCCAAAAACATTCAGTACTTC. It specifies CATSDLQGLRAKNIQYF.

The chain recombines TRBV10-3 with TRBJ2-5; 9 nucleotides match TRBD1. Germline V gives CDR1 ENHRY, CDR2 SYGVKD. CDR3 length: 15 amino acids. V gave up 3 bases and J gave up 5 bases; unmatched junction bases: 7. DNA for the CDR3: TGTGCCATCAGTGACTTGGGGACAGGGTGGGAGACCCAGTACTTC. Amino acids: CAISDLGTGWETQYF.

This chain connects TRBV20-1 to TRBJ2-7, with TRBD2 as a possible D gene (6 bases). CDR1 and CDR2 from the germline V gene are DFQATT and SNEGSKA (reference sequence). Trimming shortened V by 0 bases and J by 0 bases, and 15 bases separated the two germline ends. CDR3 length: 16 residues. CDR3 residues: CSARDTGLRSSYEQYF. The CDR3, as DNA: TGCAGTGCTAGAGACACGGGACTTCGGAGCTCCTACGAGCAGTACTTC.

This sequence joins TRBV25-1 and TRBJ2-1, with TRBD1 matching over 8 bases. In germline, CDR1 is MGHDK, CDR2 SYGVNS. The V and J ends lost 4 bases and 7 bases, in that order; junction bases with no gene match: 12. The CDR3 is 16 residues long. The CDR3 DNA follows: TGTGCCAGCAGTGCCCAAAACAGGGGGAGGCTGAATGAGCAGTTCTTC. It codes for CASSAQNRGRLNEQFF.

This clonotype was recorded at least ten times. The chain is built from TRBV29-1 and TRBJ2-7; TRBD1 matches 7 bases. CDR3 length: 13 residues. V was pared by 5 bases and J by 5 bases, with 9 bases of the junction left unmatched. Germline CDR1 is SQVTM and CDR2 is ANQGSEA. The CDR3 spells CSVYPGQTNEQYF. The CDR3 DNA sequence: TGCAGCGTTTATCCGGGACAGACAAACGAGCAGTACTTC.

The chain combines TRBV29-1 with TRBJ2-3; TRBD1 aligns across 8 bases. V gave up 6 bases and J gave up 2 bases; unmatched junction bases: 7. Germline V gene data show CDR1 as SQVTM and CDR2 as ANQGSEA. The length of the CDR3 is 14 residues. The chain's CDR3 is CSVGQGLTTDTQYF. The CDR3 nucleotides read TGCAGCGTCGGACAGGGTCTAACCACAGATACGCAGTATTTT.